These 4 T cell receptor beta chains were sequenced from one sample in a study of T cell responses to AZD1222 COVID-19 vaccine. Sequenced by immunoSEQ multiplex PCR; TCRdb stores in-frame clones only, minus some. The table lists 170,000 or so clones, 90% to 95% of them singletons. Sequencing used peripheral blood, obtained 28 days after the second dose of the MenACWY control vaccine. These receptors all come from an adult who received the MenACWY meningococcal vaccine as a control.

CDR3 nucleotide sequence: TGCGCCAGCAGCTTGGGCCACAGCATTAACACCGGGGAGCTGTTTTTT. It codes for CASSLGHSINTGELFF. V gene TRBV5-1 combines with J gene TRBJ2-2; D is undetermined. V was trimmed by 0 bases and J by 2 bases, leaving 11 bases between them. Germline CDR1 reads SGHRS; CDR2 reads YFSETQ. The CDR3 is made up of 16 amino acids.

This clone was seen once. The chain joins TRBV23-1 to TRBJ1-4; TRBD1 is a possible D gene (6 bases). TRBV23-1 is noted as an ORF with a role that remains uncertain. V was shortened by 5 bases and J by 10 bases, with 11 bases between the two germline ends. CDR3 length: 12 amino acids. The CDR3 DNA follows: TGCGCCAGCAGTGGGGGCCAGGGAAAACTGTTTTTT. Its protein is CASSGGQGKLFF.

The rearrangement joins TRBV7-8 to TRBJ1-1, with TRBD1 matching over 7 bases. In germline, CDR1 is SGHVS, CDR2 FQNEAQ. The CDR3 is 13 amino acids. The V segment lost 4 bases and the J segment 7 bases; nucleotides outside the gene matches: 6. CDR3 nucleotides: TGTGCCAGCAGCTACGTCCGGGACAGTGAAGCTTTCTTT. This sequence encodes CASSYVRDSEAFF.

V gene TRBV30 combines with J gene TRBJ1-1, with D perhaps matching TRBD1 (6 bases). V lost 2 bases and J 4 bases, leaving 17 bases between the germline ends. This CDR3 contains 15 residues. Germline V CDR1 and CDR2: GTSNPN, SVGIG (reference sequence). The CDR3: CAWSPKQGLRTEAFF. CDR3 coding DNA: TGTGCCTGGAGTCCTAAACAGGGTTTGCGCACTGAAGCTTTCTTT.